This is a list of T cell receptor beta chains from one sample in a study of blood T cell repertoires in COVID-19. Generated by immunoSEQ multiplex PCR, the TCRdb table keeps only in-frame clones and is missing some. Altogether a few hundred thousand clones are present, 80% to 90% being singletons, with the ten largest covering under 2.5%. The source material was PBMCs or T cells enriched from blood (not recorded which). These receptors all stem from a woman aged 45-65 years who had recovered from COVID-19. Each CDR3 is given with its conserved first and last residue. Fields, in order: D gene, V gene, clone size, J gene, CDR3 DNA, CDR3 protein. A D gene is named only where the DNA matches it firmly. Not every row has a clone size; where given, it reads once, few, many or a size class.

d_call: TRBD1; v_call: TRBV2; clone_size: NA; j_call: TRBJ1-4; cdr3_nt: TGTGCCAGCAGTGAGGACAGGTGGGGCGAAAAACTGTTTTTT; cdr3_aa: CASSEDRWGEKLFF
d_call: TRBD2; v_call: TRBV5-1; clone_size: NA; j_call: TRBJ2-1; cdr3_nt: TGCGCCAGCAGCCAAGCGGGGATAGCCTACAATGAGCAGTTCTTC; cdr3_aa: CASSQAGIAYNEQFF
d_call: NA; v_call: TRBV28; clone_size: once; j_call: TRBJ1-1; cdr3_nt: TGTGCCAGCAGTTTCCCTCCGTCGGCTGAAGCTTTCTTT; cdr3_aa: CASSFPPSAEAFF
d_call: NA; v_call: TRBV25-1; clone_size: NA; j_call: TRBJ1-1; cdr3_nt: TGTGCCAGCAGTGATCCAGGGGCCCCTGAAGCTTTCTTT; cdr3_aa: CASSDPGAPEAFF
d_call: TRBD1; v_call: TRBV7-9; clone_size: NA; j_call: TRBJ1-1; cdr3_nt: TGTGCCAGCAGCTTAAGTGGACAGGGTCGGAGTGAAGCTTTCTTT; cdr3_aa: CASSLSGQGRSEAFF
d_call: TRBD2; v_call: TRBV29-1; clone_size: NA; j_call: TRBJ2-2; cdr3_nt: TGCAGCGCCAAAACGACTAGCGGGACCTTAACCGGGGAGCTGTTTTTT; cdr3_aa: CSAKTTSGTLTGELFF
d_call: NA; v_call: TRBV12-2; clone_size: NA; j_call: TRBJ1-2; cdr3_nt: TGTGCAAGTCGCCGGGACAGGGCCGGTGGCTACACCTTC; cdr3_aa: CASRRDRAGGYTF
d_call: NA; v_call: TRBV27; clone_size: NA; j_call: TRBJ1-2; cdr3_nt: TGTGCCAGCAGTCCCGGGACTTTCCTCTATGGCTACACCTTC; cdr3_aa: CASSPGTFLYGYTF
d_call: NA; v_call: TRBV9; clone_size: NA; j_call: TRBJ1-2; cdr3_nt: TGTGCCAGCAGCGCCCCCGGGGGCTATGGCTACACCTTC; cdr3_aa: CASSAPGGYGYTF
d_call: NA; v_call: TRBV27; clone_size: NA; j_call: TRBJ2-1; cdr3_nt: TGTGCCAGCAGTCCCCCTTTGGGGCTTGAGCAGTTCTTC; cdr3_aa: CASSPPLGLEQFF
d_call: NA; v_call: TRBV6-2/TRBV6-3; clone_size: NA; j_call: TRBJ2-7; cdr3_nt: TGTGCCAGCAGTTACGAGGCTAGGAGCTCCTACGAGCAGTACTTC; cdr3_aa: CASSYEARSSYEQYF
d_call: TRBD1; v_call: TRBV30; clone_size: NA; j_call: TRBJ2-7; cdr3_nt: TGTGCCTGGGAACAGGGGAGCTCCTACGAGCAGTACTTC; cdr3_aa: CAWEQGSSYEQYF
d_call: NA; v_call: TRBV7-8; clone_size: NA; j_call: TRBJ1-2; cdr3_nt: TGTGCCAGCAGCTTAGCGCGTTTGTATGGCTACACCTTC; cdr3_aa: CASSLARLYGYTF
d_call: NA; v_call: TRBV19; clone_size: few; j_call: TRBJ1-2; cdr3_nt: TGTGCCAGTAGTATAGATTCGGGGGGCGGCTACACCTTC; cdr3_aa: CASSIDSGGGYTF
d_call: NA; v_call: TRBV20-1; clone_size: NA; j_call: TRBJ1-3; cdr3_nt: TGCAGTGCTAGTTTCGAAAGGGGTCTCCGTGTCTCTGGAAACACCATATATTTT; cdr3_aa: CSASFERGLRVSGNTIYF
d_call: NA; v_call: TRBV9; clone_size: NA; j_call: TRBJ1-1; cdr3_nt: TGTGCCAGCAGCCCCCGTGGGCTGATGAACACTGAAGCTTTCTTT; cdr3_aa: CASSPRGLMNTEAFF
d_call: TRBD1; v_call: TRBV4-1; clone_size: NA; j_call: TRBJ1-2; cdr3_nt: TGCGCCAGCAGCCAAGAGCCGAGGACAGGGGGTAAGGGCTACACCTTC; cdr3_aa: CASSQEPRTGGKGYTF
d_call: TRBD2; v_call: TRBV30; clone_size: once; j_call: TRBJ2-1; cdr3_nt: TGTGCCTGGACCCCAGCGGGAGTCAATTCCTACAATGAGCAGTTCTTC; cdr3_aa: CAWTPAGVNSYNEQFF
d_call: NA; v_call: TRBV7-3; clone_size: few; j_call: TRBJ1-1; cdr3_nt: TGTGCCAGCAGCTTACAGGGGAACACTGAAGCTTTCTTT; cdr3_aa: CASSLQGNTEAFF
d_call: TRBD1; v_call: TRBV5-1; clone_size: NA; j_call: TRBJ1-1; cdr3_nt: TGCGCCAGCAGCTTGGGCCCTCGACAGGGTGACGACACTGAAGCTTTCTTT; cdr3_aa: CASSLGPRQGDDTEAFF
d_call: TRBD1; v_call: TRBV18; clone_size: NA; j_call: TRBJ1-1; cdr3_nt: TGTGCCAGCTCACCCGGACAGGGGAACACTGAAGCTTTCTTT; cdr3_aa: CASSPGQGNTEAFF
d_call: TRBD2; v_call: TRBV2; clone_size: NA; j_call: TRBJ2-1; cdr3_nt: TGTGCCAGCAGGCAGACACTCGGGGGACTAGCGGGAGGACATGAGCAGTTCTTC; cdr3_aa: CASRQTLGGLAGGHEQFF